Following are 2 T cell receptor beta chains from one sample sequenced in a study of OX40 agonist ivuxolimab in advanced cancers. Sequencing used immunoSEQ multiplex PCR; TCRdb keeps in-frame clones, though not all of them. The sample lists more than 25,000 clones; approximately 79% were seen once. The specimen was CD4+ or CD8+ T cells sorted from blood, collected in a trial of the OX40 agonist ivuxolimab. The receptors were sampled from an adult with an advanced solid tumor such as melanoma, head and neck, liver or kidney cancer.

The CDR3 protein is CASSYSSGGVTDTQYF. In DNA, the CDR3 is TGTGCCAGCAGTTACTCTAGCGGAGGGGTCACAGATACGCAGTATTTT. The chain is built from TRBV6-5 and TRBJ2-3, with D perhaps matching TRBD2 (6 bases). CDR1 and CDR2 from the germline V gene are MNHEY and SVGAGI. CDR3 size: 16 residues. Between the trimmed V and J ends, which lost 0 bases and 2 bases, there was a span of 12 bases.

The rearrangement joins TRBV9 to TRBJ2-1, with 7 bases that match TRBD2. V trimming: 3 bases; J trimming: 3 bases; junction bases outside the gene matches: 3. The length of the CDR3 is 14 residues. Germline V gene sequence: CDR1 SGDLS, CDR2 YYNGEE. The CDR3 DNA reads TGTGCCAGCAGCGGTGCGGGAGTCTACAATGAGCAGTTCTTC. Encoded protein: CASSGAGVYNEQFF.